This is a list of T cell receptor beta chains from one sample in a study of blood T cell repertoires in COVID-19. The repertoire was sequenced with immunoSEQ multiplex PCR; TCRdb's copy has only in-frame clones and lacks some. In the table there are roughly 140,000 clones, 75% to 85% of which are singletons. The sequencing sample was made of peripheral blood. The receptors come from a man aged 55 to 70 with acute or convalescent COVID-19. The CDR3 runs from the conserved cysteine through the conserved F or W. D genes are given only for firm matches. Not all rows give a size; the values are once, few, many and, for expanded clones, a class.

CASKGQGGQPQHF	TGTGCCAGCAAAGGACAGGGAGGGCAGCCCCAGCATTTT	TRBD1	-	TRBV6-5	TRBJ1-5
CASSWGTGGFGYTF	TGTGCCAGCAGCTGGGGGACAGGGGGCTTTGGCTACACCTTC	TRBD1	-	TRBV7-2	TRBJ1-2
CASSRQGDQFSYNEQFF	TGTGCCAGCAGCCGACAGGGGGACCAATTCTCCTACAATGAGCAGTTCTTC	TRBD1	few	TRBV6-6	TRBJ2-1
CASSPPGQGAGANYGYTF	TGTGCCAGCTCACCACCGGGACAGGGGGCAGGGGCTAACTATGGCTACACCTTC	TRBD1	few	TRBV18	TRBJ1-2
CASSEHNQPQHF	TGTGCCAGCAGCGAACACAATCAGCCCCAGCATTTT	-	-	TRBV7-9	TRBJ1-5
CASSQAHRLNTEAFF	TGTGCCAGCAGCCAAGCGCACAGGTTGAACACTGAAGCTTTCTTT	-	-	TRBV3-1/TRBV3-2	TRBJ1-1
CASSQEFGTGRPGANVLTF	TGCGCCAGCAGCCAAGAGTTCGGGACAGGGCGTCCTGGGGCCAACGTCCTGACTTTC	TRBD1	few	TRBV4-1	TRBJ2-6
CASTRVGNTGELFF	TGTGCCAGCACCAGGGTGGGGAACACCGGGGAGCTGTTTTTT	-	few	TRBV25-1	TRBJ2-2
CAISESPDRQPQHF	TGTGCCATCAGTGAGTCCCCCGATCGGCAGCCCCAGCATTTT	-	-	TRBV10-3	TRBJ1-5
CASRINRGSNQPQHF	TGCGCCAGCAGAATAAACAGGGGTAGCAATCAGCCCCAGCATTTT	TRBD1	-	TRBV4-3	TRBJ1-5
CASSGGDEQFF	TGTGCCAGCAGCGGCGGCGATGAGCAGTTCTTC	-	few	TRBV12-3/TRBV12-4	TRBJ2-1
CASSLGQARGQPQHF	TGTGCCAGCAGCTTAGGACAGGCTAGGGGGCAGCCCCAGCATTTT	TRBD1	-	TRBV5-8	TRBJ1-5
CASSPHTGGNSPLHF	TGTGCCAGCAGTCCACACACAGGGGGTAATTCACCCCTCCACTTT	TRBD1	few	TRBV28	TRBJ1-6
CASSIGGSGVGETQYF	TGTGCCAGTAGTATAGGTGGTAGCGGGGTTGGGGAGACCCAGTACTTC	TRBD2	-	TRBV19	TRBJ2-5
CASSFRPGIGTEAFF	TGTGCCAGCAGTTTTCGTCCAGGGATTGGGACTGAAGCTTTCTTT	-	-	TRBV27	TRBJ1-1
CATSRGAGGNSPLHF	TGTGCCACCAGCAGGGGGGCAGGGGGTAATTCACCCCTCCACTTT	TRBD1	-	TRBV15	TRBJ1-6
CASTYGSLANYGYTF	TGTGCCAGCACCTACGGTTCGCTAGCTAACTATGGCTACACCTTC	-	-	TRBV6-5	TRBJ1-2
CASSRREGRVADTQYF	TGTGCCAGCAGCCGACGGGAAGGGCGGGTAGCAGATACGCAGTATTTT	-	many	TRBV4-2	TRBJ2-3
CASSQVRGAGGYTF	TGTGCCAGCAGCCAAGTTAGGGGTGCAGGGGGCTACACCTTC	-	-	TRBV3-1/TRBV3-2	TRBJ1-2
CASSLWDFTDTQYF	TGTGCCAGCAGCCTATGGGACTTCACAGATACGCAGTATTTT	-	once	TRBV5-4	TRBJ2-3
CAISESADYGYTF	TGTGCCATCAGTGAGTCAGCGGACTATGGCTACACCTTC	-	-	TRBV10-3	TRBJ1-2
CASRPQGKSNQPQHF	TGTGCCAGCAGACCACAGGGGAAGAGCAATCAGCCCCAGCATTTT	TRBD1	-	TRBV6-5	TRBJ1-5
CAGSVGPVDTQYF	TGTGCCGGCAGCGTGGGCCCGGTGGATACGCAGTATTTT	-	once	TRBV9	TRBJ2-3
CASSLGQNTGELFF	TGTGCCAGCAGCTTGGGGCAGAACACCGGGGAGCTGTTTTTT	-	few	TRBV5-6	TRBJ2-2
CASSQVLAKNIQYF	TGCGCCAGCAGCCAAGTCCTAGCCAAAAACATTCAGTACTTC	-	-	TRBV4-3	TRBJ2-4
CASSLRRLAGDGVYEQYF	TGTGCCAGCAGCTTACGTCGACTAGCGGGAGATGGTGTCTACGAGCAGTACTTC	TRBD2	-	TRBV11-2	TRBJ2-7
CASSPTSAASYEQYF	TGTGCCAGCAGCCCTACTAGCGCAGCCTCCTACGAGCAGTACTTC	TRBD2	-	TRBV7-3	TRBJ2-7
CAWARDRDNGYTF	TGTGCCTGGGCCCGGGACAGGGATAATGGCTACACCTTC	TRBD1	-	TRBV30	TRBJ1-2
CASSYSSRGFDSPLHF	TGTGCCAGCAGTTACTCGAGCAGGGGTTTTGATTCACCCCTCCACTTT	-	few	TRBV6-5	TRBJ1-6
CASSDPEQGGAIYGYTF	TGTGCCAGCAGTGACCCGGAACAAGGGGGGGCTATTTATGGCTACACCTTC	-	-	TRBV6-1	TRBJ1-2
CASSYNLAGGYDGYTF	TGTGCCAGCAGCTATAACCTGGCAGGGGGCTATGATGGCTACACCTTC	TRBD1	few	TRBV7-8	TRBJ1-2
CAWSPDRLTGELFF	TGTGCCTGGAGTCCGGACAGACTCACCGGGGAGCTGTTTTTT	-	-	TRBV30	TRBJ2-2
CASSMVTGATDTQYF	TGTGCCAGTAGTATGGTGACAGGCGCCACAGATACGCAGTATTTT	-	-	TRBV19	TRBJ2-3
CASSLGTGYYEQYF	TGTGCCAGCAGCTTAGGGACAGGTTACTACGAGCAGTACTTC	TRBD1	-	TRBV9	TRBJ2-7
CASSIVGGGYTF	TGTGCCAGTAGTATAGTCGGGGGTGGCTACACCTTC	-	-	TRBV19	TRBJ1-2
CSGRSGNTDTQYF	TGCAGCGGTCGTTCGGGGAACACAGATACGCAGTATTTT	-	-	TRBV29-1	TRBJ2-3
CASSHLGYRPQHF	TGTGCCAGCAGCCACCTCGGCTACAGGCCCCAGCATTTT	-	-	TRBV3-1/TRBV3-2	TRBJ1-5
CASSFRLAGEYEQYF	TGCGCCAGCAGTTTCAGACTAGCGGGAGAGTACGAGCAGTACTTC	TRBD2	-	TRBV5-1	TRBJ2-7
CASRTNWDTQYF	TGTGCCAGTAGGACTAATTGGGATACGCAGTATTTT	-	-	TRBV19	TRBJ2-3
CASSPDKTGAETQYF	TGTGCCAGCAGCCCAGACAAGACAGGGGCCGAGACCCAGTACTTC	TRBD1	-	TRBV7-2	TRBJ2-5
CASGLGQGDGYGYTF	TGTGCTAGTGGTTTGGGCCAGGGTGACGGGTATGGCTACACCTTC	-	-	TRBV12-5	TRBJ1-2
CASSPPPGYEQYF	TGTGCCAGCAGTCCCCCCCCGGGCTACGAGCAGTACTTC	-	once	TRBV28	TRBJ2-7
CASSSLRETEAFF	TGTGCCAGCAGTTCACTCAGGGAAACTGAAGCTTTCTTT	-	few	TRBV6-5	TRBJ1-1
CASSFGTSGANVLTF	TGTGCCAGCAGCTTCGGGACTTCTGGGGCCAACGTCCTGACTTTC	-	-	TRBV28	TRBJ2-6
CASSLGGYGTGELFF	TGTGCCAGCAGCTTGGGCGGCTACGGGACCGGGGAGCTGTTTTTT	-	-	TRBV5-4	TRBJ2-2
CASSSPFRTSGINTDTQYF	TGTGCCAGCAGTTCCCCCTTCAGGACTAGCGGGATAAACACAGATACGCAGTATTTT	TRBD2	-	TRBV28	TRBJ2-3
CASSPLRGTNEKLFF	TGTGCCAGCAGCCCCCTCAGGGGGACTAATGAAAAACTGTTTTTT	TRBD1	-	TRBV14	TRBJ1-4
CASSPGQGEQYF	TGTGCCAGCTCACCAGGACAGGGGGAGCAGTACTTC	TRBD1	few	TRBV18	TRBJ2-7
CASRANEFGEQYF	TGTGCCAGCAGAGCTAATGAATTCGGCGAGCAGTACTTC	-	once	TRBV6-5	TRBJ2-7
CASSTRSRTGGAMNTEAFF	TGTGCCAGTAGTACCCGTTCCCGGACAGGGGGTGCCATGAACACTGAAGCTTTCTTT	TRBD1	-	TRBV19	TRBJ1-1
CASSPTGDGQPQHF	TGTGCCAGCTCACCGACAGGGGATGGTCAGCCCCAGCATTTT	TRBD1	-	TRBV18	TRBJ1-5
CASSLIRGTNYGYTF	TGTGCTAGCAGCTTAATCCGAGGAACTAACTATGGCTACACCTTC	-	once	TRBV7-7	TRBJ1-2
CASSSGDRISTDTQYF	TGTGCCAGCAGCTCAGGAGACAGAATAAGCACAGATACGCAGTATTTT	-	-	TRBV7-9	TRBJ2-3
CASSYSTGTNSPLHF	TGTGCCAGCAGTTACTCGACAGGGACGAATTCACCCCTCCACTTT	TRBD1	few	TRBV6-2/TRBV6-3	TRBJ1-6
CASSFQGAQNTGELFF	TGTGCCAGCAGTTTTCAGGGGGCGCAGAACACCGGGGAGCTGTTTTTT	TRBD1	-	TRBV6-2/TRBV6-3	TRBJ2-2
CASRGGDTEAFF	TGTGCCAGCAGGGGTGGAGACACTGAAGCTTTCTTT	-	-	TRBV6-5	TRBJ1-1
CASSSRVYQETQYF	TGTGCCAGCAGTTCGAGAGTGTACCAAGAGACCCAGTACTTC	-	-	TRBV6-2/TRBV6-3	TRBJ2-5
CASSLATVVSTDTQYF	TGCGCCAGCAGCTTGGCCACCGTAGTTAGCACAGATACGCAGTATTTT	-	-	TRBV5-1	TRBJ2-3
CASSQGQGIHQPQHF	TGTGCCAGCAGCCAAGGACAGGGGATACATCAGCCCCAGCATTTT	TRBD1	once	TRBV4-2	TRBJ1-5